This TCR beta chain was recovered during a study of T cell responses to AZD1222 COVID-19 vaccine. Study-wide points: Researchers report vaccine-associated CD4 TCRs spanning spike, with dominance at 160-218 and 743-854.

The ends lost 5 bases at V and 6 bases at J; junction bases unmatched: 4. This CDR3 comprises 13 residues. Per germline, CDR1 SGHRS and CDR2 YFSETQ. Sequenced by immunoSEQ multiplex PCR; TCRdb stores in-frame clones only, minus some. The sample shows 95,000 to 150,000 clones, around 84% of them seen only once. This clone was counted between two and nine times. Its specificity is not known. The V and J genes are TRBV5-1 and TRBJ2-2; 7 bases fit TRBD1. The material sequenced was peripheral blood, taken 28 days after the second AZD1222 dose. This sequence was found in an adult who received the AZD1222 COVID-19 vaccine. For the CDR3, the DNA is TGCGCCAGCAGACAGACAGGGTCCGGGGAGCTGTTTTTT. Its translation is CASRQTGSGELFF.